One and the same sample provided the 15 T cell receptor beta chains below, sequenced in a study of cytomegalovirus exposure and HLA in healthy donors. PCR involved 60 Vbeta and 13 Jbeta primers. Assay used: immunoSEQ multiplex PCR; TCRdb lists only in-frame clones, some missing. The table includes under 150,000 clones, around 84% detected once. The sample comprised PBMCs. Every receptor here comes from a man between 50 and 59 years old in good health and CMV-seronegative.

This sequence joins TRBV18 and TRBJ2-1, with D possibly being TRBD1 (6 bases). Deletions cut 0 bases from V and 6 bases from J, with 15 bases between. Germline V gives CDR1 KGHSH, CDR2 LQKENI. The CDR3 loop spans 16 amino acids. The CDR3 bases are TGTGCCAGCTCACCACCGGGGGCGGCAGAGACCAATGAGCAGTTCTTC. Residues: CASSPPGAAETNEQFF.

The gene calls are TRBV4-3 and TRBJ1-2; D is undetermined. From germline, CDR1 is LGHNA and CDR2 YSLEER. This CDR3 region has 14 residues. V shed 1 base and J shed 6 bases, with 12 bases lying between them. CDR3: CASSQGPEGNGYTF. Written as DNA, the CDR3 is TGCGCCAGCAGCCAAGGTCCCGAGGGAAATGGCTACACCTTC.

The chain joins TRBV4-1 to TRBJ1-4; TRBD1 might be the D (5 bases). V dropped 3 bases and J dropped 10 bases, with 15 bases sitting between them. The CDR3 loop spans 14 amino acids. Per germline, CDR1 MGHRA and CDR2 YSYEKL. This CDR3 is CASSHSQGTAKLFF. The CDR3, as DNA: TGCGCCAGCAGCCATAGTCAGGGCACGGCAAAACTGTTTTTT.

The V and J genes are TRBV9 and TRBJ2-2; 9 positions agree with TRBD2. With 4 bases clipped from V and 5 bases from J, the junction kept 9 bases outside the gene matches. Germline assignment: CDR1 SGDLS and CDR2 YYNGEE. The CDR3 is 16 amino acids. CDR3 in DNA: TGTGCCAGCAGCCCCCCCCGAGCGGGGGGAACCGGGGAGCTGTTTTTT. Encoded protein: CASSPPRAGGTGELFF.

This chain links TRBV27 with TRBJ2-1; 9 positions agree with TRBD1. The CDR3 contains 12 residues. V trimming: 5 bases; J trimming: 15 bases; junction bases outside the gene matches: 8. Per the germline V gene, CDR1 is MNHEY and CDR2 is SMNVEV (reference sequence). The CDR3 DNA reads as TGTGCCAGCAGTCCACGACAGGGGGATCTGTTCTTC. Translated, it gives CASSPRQGDLFF.

The chain has TRBV18 and TRBJ1-2, with D perhaps TRBD1 (6 bases). The CDR3 runs 15 residues. Looked up from germline, CDR1 is KGHSH and CDR2 is LQKENI. The V end was cut by 4 bases, the J end by 6 bases, with 18 bases between. The CDR3 protein is CASSLSRGAVDGYTF. As DNA, the CDR3 is TGTGCCAGCTCACTTTCCCGGGGGGCTGTGGATGGCTACACCTTC.

This rearrangement joins TRBV9 to TRBJ1-4; 9 bases map to TRBD1. Trimming removed 3 bases from V and 5 bases from J; junction bases left unmatched: 5. The length of the CDR3 is 15 residues. CDR1 is SGDLS and CDR2 is YYNGEE in the germline V gene. CDR3 nucleotides: TGTGCCAGCAGCGCTACCGGGACAGGGAATGAAAAACTGTTTTTT. Translating gives CASSATGTGNEKLFF.

The genes are TRBV19 and TRBJ2-3; the match to TRBD1 covers 8 bases. Germline V gene data show CDR1 as LNHDA and CDR2 as SQIVND (reference sequence). V was pared by 3 bases and J by 4 bases, with 3 bases of the junction left unmatched. The length of the CDR3 is 14 residues. The CDR3 DNA reads as TGTGCCAGTAGTATGCAGGGGGCGTCAGATACGCAGTATTTT. Translation: CASSMQGASDTQYF. The whole variable domain, remainder taken from reference TRBV19 and TRBJ2-3, is DGGITQSPKYLFRKEGQNVTLSCEQNLNHDAMYWYRQDPGQGLRLIYYSQIVNDFQKGDIAEGYSVSREKKESFPLTVTSAQKNPTAFYLCASSMQGASDTQYFGPGTRLTVL.

The chain combines TRBV9 with TRBJ1-2; 7 nucleotides align to TRBD1. The CDR3 length is 13 residues. Germline assignment: CDR1 SGDLS and CDR2 YYNGEE. V was clipped by 3 bases and J by 3 bases; unmatched bases: 2. CDR3 loop: CASSGGGYYGYTF. CDR3 sequence (DNA): TGTGCCAGCAGCGGAGGGGGCTACTATGGCTACACCTTC.

V gene TRBV7-8 combines with J gene TRBJ2-2, with 8 bases identical to TRBD1. The V and J ends lost 4 bases and 7 bases, in that order; junction bases with no gene match: 8. The CDR3 covers 15 residues. Germline CDR1 reads SGHVS; CDR2 reads FQNEAQ. The chain's CDR3 is CASSSTGGYIGELFF. CDR3 bases: TGTGCCAGCAGCTCCACAGGGGGTTATATCGGGGAGCTGTTTTTT.

The rearrangement joins TRBV10-1 to TRBJ2-1; TRBD1 might be the D (6 bases). The CDR3 is 13 amino acids. The ends were cut back, 5 bases at V and 8 bases at J, with 13 bases in the middle. Germline-derived CDR1 and CDR2 are WNHNN and SYGVQD (reference sequence). CDR3 nucleotides: TGCGCCAGCAGTTGGGGGCCTGGGTATGAGCAGTTCTTC. Translating gives CASSWGPGYEQFF.

This sequence joins TRBV4-1 and TRBJ2-3, with 14 nucleotides matching TRBD2. The CDR3 covers 17 residues. V trimming: 4 bases; J trimming: 2 bases; junction bases outside the gene matches: 5. CDR1 and CDR2 (germline): MGHRA, YSYEKL. The chain's CDR3 is CASSPGLAGGHTDTQYF. As DNA, the CDR3 is TGCGCCAGCAGCCCCGGACTAGCGGGGGGTCACACAGATACGCAGTATTTT.

Comment on this clone: Other DNA sequences in this sample translate to the same CDR3. The rearrangement links TRBV2 to TRBJ2-1; 11 bases are shared with TRBD2. Per the germline V gene, CDR1 is SNHLY and CDR2 is FYNNEI. This CDR3 contains 15 residues. V lost 2 bases to trimming and J lost 4 bases; unmatched junction nucleotides: 1. CDR3 sequence (DNA): TGTGCCAGCAGTGAAACTAGCGGGGGATACAATGAGCAGTTCTTC. Translated, it gives CASSETSGGYNEQFF. Based on the CDR3 plus reference TRBV2 and TRBJ2-1, the full variable domain is EPEVTQTPSHQVTQMGQEVILRCVPISNHLYFYWYRQILGQKVEFLVSFYNNEISEKSEIFDDQFSVERPDGSNFTLKIRSTKLEDSAMYFCASSETSGGYNEQFFGPGTRLTVL.

The gene calls are TRBV29-1 and TRBJ2-3, with TRBD2 matching 10 bases. V lost 6 bases, J lost 1 base, and 1 base stayed unmatched. The CDR3 runs 13 residues. CDR1 and CDR2 from the germline V gene are SQVTM and ANQGSEA. CDR3 nucleotide sequence: TGCAGCGTAACTAGCGGGGGCACAGATACGCAGTATTTT. Translation: CSVTSGGTDTQYF.

The chain couples TRBV15 to TRBJ2-2; 7 bases fit TRBD1. Germline V gene lookup returns CDR1 LNHNV and CDR2 YYDKDF (reference sequence). The J segment lost 5 bases and the V segment lost 5 bases, leaving 8 bases of the junction unmatched. The CDR3 totals 15 residues. The CDR3 reads CATSSDRVVTGELFF. CDR3 sequence (DNA): TGTGCCACCAGCTCAGACAGGGTAGTAACCGGGGAGCTGTTTTTT.